This T cell receptor beta chain is from a study of cytomegalovirus exposure and HLA in healthy donors (TCRdb year 2017). Background on the whole study: In an earlier analysis of several hundred of the donors, 276 Gb of sequence data and some 120 million unique TCR beta sequences from some 170 million T cells were reported. Along with the 666-subject first cohort, a separate validation cohort of 120 different subjects was used. A later genetic analysis used genome-wide SNP genotypes for about 55% of the 666 donors, treating that subset as a discovery cohort. Of the roughly 420 genotyped donors, 75% to 85% were placed in the genetic ancestry cluster associated with self-reported Caucasian donors. Both class I and class II loci were covered by HLA typing, at four-digit resolution. Five DR-DQ haplotypes were handled as single units for association and clustering because linkage in the cohort was strong. All discovery cohort repertoires had been generated using a single sequencing platform. To predict cytomegalovirus infection status, the study combined high-throughput TCR immunosequencing, statistical association of individual TCRs with disease status, and machine learning. The T cell repertoires of about 700 subjects were profiled by immunosequencing and related to cytomegalovirus serostatus. An early release covering more than 500 HLA-typed donors comprised about 300 gigabases of sequencing data and tens of millions of unique TCR sequences. Donor age, sex, ethnicity and CMV serostatus were collected together with the repertoire data. The number of donors typed differed by locus, with about 629-640 for A, B, C, DRB1 and DQB1, about 500 for DQA1, 600 to 610 for DPA1, and over 400 for DPB1. Among 398 genotyped donors of the cohort, an average of approximately 240,000 unique TCR beta nucleotide sequences were sequenced per donor, roughly a sixth of them non-productive. The study was designed to test whether signatures of past pathogen exposure could be identified by cataloging public T cell receptors. The later analysis used no new phenotypic data to find candidate immune exposures, relying instead on TCR beta sequences and their occurrence across donors. To study patterns of TCR occurrence, a later analysis re-analyzed previously published TCR beta repertoires from several hundred donors and added high-resolution HLA genotyping. An earlier analysis of about 620 of the donors applied high-throughput TCR beta sequencing to assess whether each TCR beta V gene segment acted as functional or pseudogenic.

Receptors were amplified or captured by the immunoSEQ multiplex PCR assay. A mixture of 60 forward primers for TCR Vbeta segments and 13 reverse primers for TCR Jbeta segments was used in the multiplex PCR. Amplification of the CDR3 region of rearranged TCR beta genes was performed with a multiplex PCR assay on genomic DNA. Amplified TCR beta libraries were sequenced as 87-base-pair reads on the Illumina HiSeq System. Under the source paper's analysis protocol: Across the roughly 640 repertoires, a later analysis counted around 80 million unique TCR beta chains, roughly 11 million of which were shared by at least two donors. A nearest-neighbor algorithm error-corrected the raw reads and collapsed the reads into unique sequences, merging closely related sequences to remove PCR and sequencing errors. V, D and J gene segments were assigned by aligning CDR3 sequences to IMGT reference sequences. Each retained sequence needed at least a six-nucleotide match to both a V gene segment and a J gene segment. Rearrangements were classified as productive when the CDR3 lacked stop codons and remained in frame with V and J, and all other rearrangements were classified as non-productive. CDR3 was defined by IMGT convention, running from the second conserved V-encoded cysteine to the conserved J-encoded phenylalanine. The earlier analysis of about 590 of the donors excluded sequences that lacked an unambiguous match to a single V gene segment. In an earlier analysis of around 600 of the donors, V segments were called functional above 56.7% productive rearrangements and were called segregating when the between-donor standard deviation exceeded 5%. To diagnose cytomegalovirus status from the catalog of TCR beta chain sequences, a statistical classification framework was built. V and J gene assignment, in a later analysis, came from comparing TCR nucleotide sequences with IMGT/GENE-DB human TR gene sequences. Using the TCRdist pipeline, a later analysis assigned CDR3 sequences along with most-parsimonious VDJ recombination scenarios. A later analysis defined each TCR beta chain by its CDR3 amino acid sequence plus V-gene family, and excluded reads lacking a unique V-gene family. A later analysis removed over 500 highly shared, low-generation-probability nucleotide sequences to deal with suspected cross-contamination and a sequencing artifact. For each public chain, a later analysis derived a clonal expansion index from normalized ranks of inferred template counts within each repertoire. A later analysis computed generation probabilities with a VDJ recombination model fitted to out-of-frame rearrangements, and checked the results against IGoR. In a later analysis, hypergeometric tests were used to score TCR-TCR, TCR-HLA and TCR-CMV co-occurrence, with a repertoire-size bias correction applied to TCR pairs. In a later analysis, false discovery rates were estimated by permuting HLA or CMV assignments 20 times. In a later analysis, co-occurring TCRs were grouped using DBSCAN, with TCRdist sequence similarity added in when clustering inside HLA-allele-positive subsets. Repertoires with fewer than 30,000 or more than 120,000 public chains were left out of co-occurrence clustering, as were a few repertoires with anomalous nucleotide sharing. TCRdb provides this immuneACCESS table in a form limited to in-frame rearrangements. Some clones are lacking; in checked studies, under half of them reflect an unresolved V gene, and why the rest are absent is not known. V and J calls and clone size come straight from that table; D and trimming were deduced from the DNA. For this sample there are 100,000 to 150,000 clones; roughly 80% appear just once. 1.4% to 1.5% of the sample rests with the top ten.

On this clone: Its recognized antigen is unknown. Per-nucleotide qualities are absent, and no much larger clonotype sits a single base away.

Overall study outcomes, separate from this receptor: Several of the top co-occurrence clusters appeared to be linked to parvovirus B19, influenza, CMV and Epstein-Barr virus, according to a later analysis. Some IMGT-functional V segments, including TRBV6-2 and TRBV6-3, could not be told apart with the 87-base-pair reads, so those segments were excluded. Cytomegalovirus status was reported to be diagnosed by the classifier with high specificity and sensitivity in both the original and validation cohorts. Because counts were too low, about 18 rarely observed V segments, including chromosome 9 orphons, were left out of the earlier analysis of about 620 of the donors. An earlier analysis of some 560 of the donors showed that most TCR beta V segments appeared in productive rearrangements either about 87% or about 30% of the time, which broadly matched IMGT annotations. Presence/absence analyses assumed roughly uniform sequencing depth across donors, an assumption that may not hold. Because HLA typing was unavailable for some donors at each locus, only the typed subset was used in association tests. The authors suggested that the approach could potentially be extended to other disease states and immunological phenotypes. Most TCR sequences were observed very rarely across donors, whereas some public TCRs were present in many individuals. Specific HLA alleles were associated with over 15,000 TCR beta sequences at a false discovery rate of 0.05 in a later analysis. A cluster of highly shared sequence variants was judged likely to represent a technical artifact of the sequencing pipeline. According to a later analysis, most CMV-associated TCR beta chains appeared to be HLA-restricted, and the HLA associations seemed to be driven largely by CMV exposure. Correlated functional status among segregating V segments might be attributable to linkage disequilibrium, but an unknown experimental factor could not be ruled out. A total of roughly 160 TCR beta chains were listed by the study as associated with cytomegalovirus. In vitro tests confirmed that three of the cytomegalovirus-associated TCR beta chains recognize cytomegalovirus antigens. Assigning TCR associations to individual alleles was difficult when HLA alleles, especially DR and DQ, strongly co-occurred. According to a later analysis, TCR association rates differed among HLA loci, with DRB1 alleles showing the most associated TCRs and HLA-C alleles showing the fewest. Compared with the roughly 700-donor mean, donors in an Asian-associated ancestry cluster had fewer N-insertions in productive TCRs, according to a later genetic analysis. V-gene and J-gene trimming of TCR beta chains was associated with a missense DCLRE1C variant in a later genetic analysis, and the association was replicated in an independent cohort. In this cohort, only TCR beta chains were sequenced, and detectable features were limited by the absence of alpha or paired-chain data. CMV serostatus was the only immune exposure information available for the cohort. A later analysis found that HLA-associated TCR beta chains were more clonally expanded and had lower generation probabilities than equally common non-associated chains. A further reported finding was that TCR beta sequences accurately predicted the HLA-A and HLA-B alleles for most subjects in the first cohort.

In total, approximately 690 healthy bone marrow donors made up the cohort. Cohort members were all nominally healthy when sampled, although unrecorded immune exposures were likely present. The donor was CMV seronegative and belonged to the group of 350 or so seronegative cohort members. Each donor provided a peripheral blood sample, and peripheral blood mononuclear cells were used for TCR beta sequencing. The Qiagen DNeasy Blood Extraction Kit was used to extract genomic DNA from the blood cell samples. Including cysteine and phenylalanine, the CDR3 has 15 amino acids. Of the read, only the CDR3 DNA is kept; its 45 bases are in frame from base 1. CDR1 and CDR2 were assigned from the germline V gene (reference sequence) as LNHNV and YYDKDF. V lost 3 bases and J lost 4 bases, and the count of bases not matched to a germline gene is 1.

The V and J segments used are TRBV15 and TRBJ2-2; 11 nucleotides in the junction match TRBD2. The sequence was obtained from a female donor in good health and CMV-seronegative. The sequenced material came from PBMCs. The CDR3 reads CATSSLAGGTGELFF. The bases are TGTGCCACCAGCAGTCTAGCGGGAGGCACCGGGGAGCTGTTTTTT.